This is a list of T cell receptor beta chains from one sample in a study of blood T cell repertoires in COVID-19. Assay used: immunoSEQ multiplex PCR; TCRdb lists only in-frame clones, some missing. The sample includes just over 250,000 clones, over 75% of them seen just once. The sequenced sample consisted of peripheral blood. These receptors all stem from a woman aged 70 to 79 with COVID-19, enrolled during active disease. Both conserved end residues are part of each CDR3. A D gene is named only where the DNA matches it firmly. Size is omitted from some rows. Given values are once, few, many or a class for expanded clones.

J gene	D gene	clone size	V gene	CDR3 protein	CDR3 DNA
TRBJ2-1	TRBD2	-	TRBV19	CASSITGTSGSNEQFF	TGTGCCAGTAGTATAACCGGGACTAGCGGGAGTAACGAGCAGTTCTTC
TRBJ2-7	-	-	TRBV20-1	CSASRRGGGIIYEQYF	TGCAGTGCTAGTAGGAGGGGGGGCGGGATAATATACGAGCAGTACTTC
TRBJ1-4	TRBD1	-	TRBV28	CASSPAGQGQEKLFF	TGTGCCAGCAGCCCAGCGGGACAGGGACAGGAAAAACTGTTTTTT
TRBJ2-7	-	-	TRBV30	CAWSSGIGYEQYF	TGTGCCTGGAGTTCAGGGATTGGGTACGAGCAGTACTTC
TRBJ1-2	TRBD1	once	TRBV4-1	CASSRSTGGTYGYTF	TGCGCCAGCAGCCGCTCGACAGGGGGCACCTATGGCTACACCTTC
TRBJ2-7	TRBD1	-	TRBV5-1	CASSLTSGTGYLYEQYF	TGCGCCAGCAGCTTGACCTCCGGGACAGGTTATTTATACGAGCAGTACTTC
TRBJ1-6	-	-	TRBV11-2	CASSLVGQTYNSPLHF	TGTGCCAGCAGCTTAGTCGGACAGACCTATAATTCACCCCTCCACTTT
TRBJ2-1	TRBD2	-	TRBV11-2	CASSSGLAGGYEQFF	TGTGCCAGCAGCTCGGGACTAGCGGGTGGGTATGAGCAGTTCTTC
TRBJ2-5	-	-	TRBV23-1	CASRPTPGQLQETQYF	TGCGCCAGCAGACCTACACCGGGACAATTACAAGAGACCCAGTACTTC
TRBJ2-7	TRBD1	-	TRBV19	CASSPRRPRQGLGEQYF	TGTGCCAGTAGTCCTCGACGACCGCGACAGGGGTTAGGGGAGCAGTACTTC
TRBJ1-1	-	few	TRBV7-9	CASSLDRETEAFF	TGTGCCAGCAGCTTAGACAGGGAGACTGAAGCTTTCTTT
TRBJ2-1	TRBD2	once	TRBV19	CASSTSGTSASEQFF	TGTGCCAGTAGTACCTCCGGGACTAGCGCCAGTGAGCAGTTCTTC
TRBJ1-1	TRBD1	once	TRBV29-1	CSVDTGTGGFSFF	TGCAGCGTAGATACCGGGACAGGGGGCTTTTCTTTCTTT